A selection of T cell receptor beta chains follows, all from one sample in a study of blood T cell repertoires in COVID-19. Clones were sequenced by immunoSEQ multiplex PCR, and TCRdb holds only the in-frame ones, with some missing. The sample lists roughly 130,000 clones, 75% to 90% occurring once. Sequenced sample: peripheral blood. All receptors come from a man between 70 and 80 years old with acute or convalescent COVID-19. The CDR3 runs from the conserved cysteine through the conserved F or W.

v_gene | CDR3aa
TRBV12-5 | CASGPRQGLNYGYTF
TRBV6-5 | CASRAGVNEQFF
TRBV6-1 | CASSERSGGTTGELFF
TRBV7-9 | CASSRDSNSPLHF
TRBV5-1 | CASSDRLNSPLHF
TRBV2 | CASSITGRSGNTIYF
TRBV7-9 | CASSLRGTSGVETQYF
TRBV7-8 | CASSETGNNQPQHF
TRBV19 | CASSIPSRALGYTF
TRBV5-6 | CASSVTSGGYNEQFF
TRBV5-5 | CASSSSPGPESPLHF
TRBV5-1 | CASSRGTGLGYGYTF
TRBV6-5 | CASSPAGTGAVEQYF
TRBV5-4 | CASSSLTGDEQYF
TRBV4-2 | CASSQERDPYNSPLHF
TRBV5-5 | CASSSSLGQGSLEQYF